The 7 T cell receptor beta chains listed next were all sequenced from one sample in a study of T-cell memory formation after mild COVID-19. Each CDR3 protein gets one entry after TCRdb re-called the 5' RACE reads with MiXCR. The sample lists approximately 430,000 distinct CDR3 sequences, around 22% occurring once. The sample was PBMCs or a T cell subset sorted from them (not recorded which). Source of these receptors: an adult woman who had mild COVID-19 (a few samples of this study predate the infection). Cell type and time point are not known.

The chain has TRBV24-1 and TRBJ2-3; perhaps TRBD2 as D (6 bases). The CDR3 sequence is 18 residues long. The ends were cut back, 3 bases at V and 3 bases at J, with 21 bases in the middle. The germline V gene encodes CDR1 KGHDR and CDR2 SFDVKD. The CDR3 spells CATSDVALRRGETDTQYF. CDR3 DNA: TGTGCCACCAGTGATGTGGCATTGCGGAGGGGTGAGACAGATACGCAGTATTTT.

The rearrangement joins TRBV12-3 or TRBV12-4 to TRBJ2-2; D remains ambiguous. The germline V and J ends were trimmed by 1 base and 7 bases, with 10 bases remaining between them. The CDR3 loop spans 14 amino acids. The CDR3: CASSLDSIYGELFF. In nucleotides, the CDR3 is TGTGCCAGCAGTTTAGATAGTATCTACGGGGAGCTGTTTTTT.

This clonotype was found a few times. V is TRBV7-2 and J is TRBJ2-7; 14 bases are shared with TRBD2. From germline, CDR1 is SGHTA and CDR2 FQGNSA. The CDR3 length is 17 residues. V was pared by 1 base and J by 5 bases, with 7 bases of the junction left unmatched. This CDR3 is CASSLGGTSGRGNEQYF. The CDR3 nucleotides are TGTGCCAGCAGCTTAGGTGGGACTAGCGGGAGAGGGAACGAGCAGTACTTC.

This rearrangement joins TRBV12-3 or TRBV12-4 to TRBJ2-5; D unresolved. This CDR3 is 14 amino acids long. V was clipped by 5 bases and J by 1 base, with 11 bases between them. CDR3 sequence: CASSPSRTQETQYF. The CDR3 nucleotides are TGTGCCAGCAGTCCCTCCCGGACCCAAGAGACCCAGTACTTC.

This clonotype was detected a few times. The chain uses TRBV6-2 or TRBV6-3 and TRBJ2-7; TRBD1 might be the D (5 bases). The CDR3 sequence is 13 residues long. The V and J ends lost 2 bases and 3 bases respectively, with 8 bases between them. The germline gives CDR1 MNHEY, CDR2 SVGEGT. In DNA, the CDR3 is TGTGCCAGCAGTTACGGACAAAACTACGAGCAGTACTTC. Translating it yields CASSYGQNYEQYF.

The chain employs TRBV15 and TRBJ2-4, with 9 bases matching TRBD1. The CDR3 is 17 residues long. Per germline, CDR1 LNHNV and CDR2 YYDKDF (reference sequence). Losses at the gene ends were 1 base for V and 2 bases for J; bases not matched to a gene: 6. DNA of the CDR3: TGTGCCACCAGCAGAGGCCGGGACAGGGTGACCAAAAACATTCAGTACTTC. Residues: CATSRGRDRVTKNIQYF.

This clonotype has ten or more counts. DNA for the CDR3: TGTGCCAGCAAGTCCACTAGCGTTACAGATACGCAGTATTTT. It translates to CASKSTSVTDTQYF. The genes are TRBV27 and TRBJ2-3; 7 bases match TRBD2. This CDR3 is built from 14 residues. Germline assignment: CDR1 MNHEY and CDR2 SMNVEV (reference sequence). Germline trimming cut 7 bases from V and 3 bases from J; bases unmatched to any gene: 7.